This T cell receptor beta chain is drawn from a study of cytomegalovirus exposure and HLA in healthy donors. Study-level findings and limits: The study reported that TCR beta sequences accurately predicted HLA-A and HLA-B alleles in most subjects.

On this clone itself: The antigen remains unidentified.

The PCR made use of 60 Vbeta and 13 Jbeta primers. Profiling relied on immunoSEQ multiplex PCR, and the TCRdb table lists in-frame clones only, not all of them. This table holds more than 95,000 clones, approximately 76% found once. The germline V gene has CDR1 GTSNPN and CDR2 SVGIG (reference sequence). The CDR3 consists of 12 residues. Between the trimmed V and J ends, which lost 2 bases and 10 bases, there was a span of 12 bases. The sequence derives from a young woman in good health and CMV-seropositive. The sequenced sample consisted of PBMCs. The chain joins TRBV30 to TRBJ2-1; a weak D match, TRBD2 (5 bases). The CDR3 coding sequence is TGTGCCTGGAGTCGCCTAGCTTGGGAGCAGTTCTTC. Translation: CAWSRLAWEQFF.